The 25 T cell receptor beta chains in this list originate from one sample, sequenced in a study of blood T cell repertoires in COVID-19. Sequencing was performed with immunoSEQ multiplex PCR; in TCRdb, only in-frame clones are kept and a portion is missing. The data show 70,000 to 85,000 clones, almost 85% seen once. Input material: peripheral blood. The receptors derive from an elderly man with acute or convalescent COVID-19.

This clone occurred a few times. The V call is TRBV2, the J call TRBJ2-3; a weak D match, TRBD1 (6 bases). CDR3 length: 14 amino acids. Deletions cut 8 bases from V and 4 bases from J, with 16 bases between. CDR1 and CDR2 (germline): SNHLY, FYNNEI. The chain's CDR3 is CASPPQGSPDTQYF. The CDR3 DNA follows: TGTGCCAGCCCACCTCAGGGGTCCCCAGATACGCAGTATTTT.

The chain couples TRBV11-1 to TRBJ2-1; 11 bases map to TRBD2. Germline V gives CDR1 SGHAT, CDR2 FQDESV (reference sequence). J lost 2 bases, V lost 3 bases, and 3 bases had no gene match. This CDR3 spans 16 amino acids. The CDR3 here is CASSFSGGATYNEQFF. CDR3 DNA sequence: TGTGCCAGCAGCTTTAGCGGGGGGGCCACCTACAATGAGCAGTTCTTC.

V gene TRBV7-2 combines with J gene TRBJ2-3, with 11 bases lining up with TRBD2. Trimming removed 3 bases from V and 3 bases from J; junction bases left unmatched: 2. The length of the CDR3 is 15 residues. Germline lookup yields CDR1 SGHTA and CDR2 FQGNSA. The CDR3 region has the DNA TGTGCCAGCAGCTTTAGCGGGGGGGGAACAGATACGCAGTATTTT. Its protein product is CASSFSGGGTDTQYF.

The CDR3 is CASTPGSGTDTQYF. CDR3 DNA sequence: TGTGCCAGCACCCCAGGGTCGGGCACAGATACGCAGTATTTT. The chain joins TRBV6-5 to TRBJ2-3; tentative D call: TRBD1 (5 bases). Germline V CDR1 and CDR2: MNHEY, SVGAGI. The CDR3 consists of 14 residues. The V gene lost 7 bases and the J gene lost 1 base, with 12 bases spanning the gap.

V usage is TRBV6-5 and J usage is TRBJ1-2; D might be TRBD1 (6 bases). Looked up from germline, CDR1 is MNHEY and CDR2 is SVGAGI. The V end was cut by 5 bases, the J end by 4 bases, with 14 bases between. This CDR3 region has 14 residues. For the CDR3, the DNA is TGTGCCAGCAGTAAGGATGGACAGCGCTATGGCTACACCTTC. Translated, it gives CASSKDGQRYGYTF.

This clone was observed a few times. The CDR3 region is CASSLEGGGVQETQYF. In DNA, the CDR3 is TGCGCCAGCAGCTTGGAAGGCGGGGGGGTCCAAGAGACCCAGTACTTC. The rearrangement uses TRBV5-1 and TRBJ2-5; TRBD2 aligns across 9 bases. V lost 0 bases to trimming and J lost 1 base; unmatched junction nucleotides: 4. The CDR3 sequence is 16 residues long. Germline CDR1 SGHRS, CDR2 YFSETQ.

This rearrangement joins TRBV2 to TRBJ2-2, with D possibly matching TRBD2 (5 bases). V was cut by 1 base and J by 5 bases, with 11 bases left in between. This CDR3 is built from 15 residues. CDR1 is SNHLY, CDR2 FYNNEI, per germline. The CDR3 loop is CASSEELEVTGELFF. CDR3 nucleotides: TGTGCCAGCAGTGAAGAGTTGGAGGTTACCGGGGAGCTGTTTTTT. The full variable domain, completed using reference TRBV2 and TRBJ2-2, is EPEVTQTPSHQVTQMGQEVILRCVPISNHLYFYWYRQILGQKVEFLVSFYNNEISEKSEIFDDQFSVERPDGSNFTLKIRSTKLEDSAMYFCASSEELEVTGELFFGEGSRLTVL.

For the CDR3, the DNA is TGTGCCAGCAGTGTAGGCGGGGGGGAATACACAGATACGCAGTATTTT. Its translation: CASSVGGGEYTDTQYF. The chain carries TRBV6-1 and TRBJ2-3; 9 bases agree with TRBD2. V lost 4 bases to trimming and J lost 2 bases; unmatched junction nucleotides: 7. Germline V gene lookup returns CDR1 MNHNS and CDR2 SASEGT. This CDR3 comprises 16 residues.

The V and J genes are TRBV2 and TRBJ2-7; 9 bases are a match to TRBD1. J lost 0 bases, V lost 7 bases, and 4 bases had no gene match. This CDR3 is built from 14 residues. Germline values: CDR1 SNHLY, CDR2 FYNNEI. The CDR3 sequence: CASTGQGPSYEQYF. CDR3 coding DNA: TGTGCCAGCACTGGACAGGGGCCCTCCTACGAGCAGTACTTC.

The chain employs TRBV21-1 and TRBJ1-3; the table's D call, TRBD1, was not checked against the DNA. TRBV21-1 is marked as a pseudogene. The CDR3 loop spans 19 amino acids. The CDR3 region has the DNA TGTGCCAGCAGCAAAGGTAAAGAGGAGGGGACAGACTCTGGAAACACCATATATTTT. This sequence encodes CASSKGKEEGTDSGNTIYF.

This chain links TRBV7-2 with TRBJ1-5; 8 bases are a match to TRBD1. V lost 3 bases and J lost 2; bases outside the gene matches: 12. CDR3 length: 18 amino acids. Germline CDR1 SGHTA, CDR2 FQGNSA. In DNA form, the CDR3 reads TGTGCCAGCAGCTTGTACAATCCAGGGGGCCTCGGCAATCAGCCCCAGCATTTT. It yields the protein CASSLYNPGGLGNQPQHF.

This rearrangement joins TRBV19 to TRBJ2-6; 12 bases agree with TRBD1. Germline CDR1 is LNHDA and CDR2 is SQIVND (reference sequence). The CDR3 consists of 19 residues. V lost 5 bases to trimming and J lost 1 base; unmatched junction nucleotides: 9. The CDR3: CASSLGRGQGASGANVLTF. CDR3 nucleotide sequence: TGTGCCAGTAGTCTTGGTAGGGGACAGGGGGCTTCTGGGGCCAACGTCCTGACTTTC. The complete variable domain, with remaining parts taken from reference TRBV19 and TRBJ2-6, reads DGGITQSPKYLFRKEGQNVTLSCEQNLNHDAMYWYRQDPGQGLRLIYYSQIVNDFQKGDIAEGYSVSREKKESFPLTVTSAQKNPTAFYLCASSLGRGQGASGANVLTFGAGSRLTVL.

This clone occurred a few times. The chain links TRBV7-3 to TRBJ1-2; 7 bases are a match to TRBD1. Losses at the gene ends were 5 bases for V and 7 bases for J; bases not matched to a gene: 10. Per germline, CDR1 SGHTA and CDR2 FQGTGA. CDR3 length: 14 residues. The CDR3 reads CASSPDGQAGGYTF. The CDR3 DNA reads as TGTGCCAGCAGCCCAGACGGACAGGCTGGTGGCTACACCTTC.

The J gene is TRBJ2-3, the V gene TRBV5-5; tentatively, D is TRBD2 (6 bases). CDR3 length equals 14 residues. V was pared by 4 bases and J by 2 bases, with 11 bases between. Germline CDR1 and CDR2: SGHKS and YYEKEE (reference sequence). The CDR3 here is CASSPTSVTDTQYF. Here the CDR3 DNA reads TGTGCCAGCAGCCCGACTAGTGTCACAGATACGCAGTATTTT.

CDR3 nucleotides: TGCGCCAGCAGGACAGGGAGTAGCTCCTACAATGAGCAGTTCTTC. Translating gives CASRTGSSSYNEQFF. This chain connects TRBV23-1 to TRBJ2-1; 7 bases fit TRBD1. TRBV23-1 is flagged as an ORF with uncertain function. J gave up 0 bases and V 6 bases, and 5 bases lay outside the gene matches. The CDR3 length is 15 residues.

CDR3 coding DNA: TGTGCCAGCAGTGAAGGTTCAGCGGGGGGCTCCTACAATGAGCAGTTCTTC. Its translation is CASSEGSAGGSYNEQFF. The gene calls are TRBV6-1 and TRBJ2-1; 9 bases are shared with TRBD2. The CDR3 length is 17 residues. Per germline, CDR1 MNHNS and CDR2 SASEGT. Germline trimming cut 1 base from V and 0 bases from J; bases unmatched to any gene: 4.

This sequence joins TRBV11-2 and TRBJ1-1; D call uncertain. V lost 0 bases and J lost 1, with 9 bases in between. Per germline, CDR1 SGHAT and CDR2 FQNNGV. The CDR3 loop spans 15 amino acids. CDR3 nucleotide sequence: TGTGCCAGCAGCTTAGATGGTGGCCGGAACACTGAAGCTTTCTTT. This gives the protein CASSLDGGRNTEAFF.

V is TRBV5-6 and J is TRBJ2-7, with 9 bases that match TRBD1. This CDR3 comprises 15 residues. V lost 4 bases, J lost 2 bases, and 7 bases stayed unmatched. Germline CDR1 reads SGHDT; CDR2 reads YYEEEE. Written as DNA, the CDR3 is TGTGCCAGCAGCGCGCCGGGACAGGGCCCCTACGAGCAGTACTTC. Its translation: CASSAPGQGPYEQYF.

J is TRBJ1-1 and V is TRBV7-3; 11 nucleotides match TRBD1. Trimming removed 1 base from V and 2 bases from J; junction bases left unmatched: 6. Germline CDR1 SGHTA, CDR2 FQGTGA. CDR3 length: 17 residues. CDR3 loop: CASSLIGTGGYNTEAFF. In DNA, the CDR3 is TGTGCCAGCAGCTTAATTGGGACAGGGGGTTATAACACTGAAGCTTTCTTT.

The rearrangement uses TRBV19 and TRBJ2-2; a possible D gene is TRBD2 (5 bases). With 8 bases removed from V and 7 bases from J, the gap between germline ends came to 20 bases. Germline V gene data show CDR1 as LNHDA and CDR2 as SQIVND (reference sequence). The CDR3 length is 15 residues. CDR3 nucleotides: TGTGCCAGTTCTCCCGGACTGCGCGCGGGCGGGGAGCTGTTTTTT. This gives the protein CASSPGLRAGGELFF.

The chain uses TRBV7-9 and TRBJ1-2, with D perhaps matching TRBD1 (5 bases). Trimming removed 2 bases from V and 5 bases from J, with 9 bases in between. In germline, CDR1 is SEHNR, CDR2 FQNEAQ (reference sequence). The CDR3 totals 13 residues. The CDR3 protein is CASSLPQEYGYTF. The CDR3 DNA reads TGTGCCAGCAGCTTACCACAGGAGTATGGCTACACCTTC.

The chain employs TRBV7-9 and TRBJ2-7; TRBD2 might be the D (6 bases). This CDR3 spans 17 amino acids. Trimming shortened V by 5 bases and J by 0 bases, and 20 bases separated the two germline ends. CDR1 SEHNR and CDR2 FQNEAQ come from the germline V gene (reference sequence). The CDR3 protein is CASSPPLLAAPSYEQYF. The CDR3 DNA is TGTGCCAGCAGCCCCCCCCTCTTAGCGGCACCCTCCTACGAGCAGTACTTC.

For the CDR3, the DNA is TGTGCCAGCAGTTCCGGGACAGATAGCAATCAGCCCCAGCATTTT. Protein sequence: CASSSGTDSNQPQHF. The chain combines TRBV6-6 with TRBJ1-5; 7 nucleotides align to TRBD1. Germline V gives CDR1 MNHNY, CDR2 SVGAGI (reference sequence). The CDR3 runs 15 residues. With V trimmed by 4 bases and J by 0 bases, 3 bases remained unmatched.

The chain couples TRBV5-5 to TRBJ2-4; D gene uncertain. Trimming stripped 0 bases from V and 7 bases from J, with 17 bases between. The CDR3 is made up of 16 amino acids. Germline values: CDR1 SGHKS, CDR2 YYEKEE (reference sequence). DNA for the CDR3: TGTGCCAGCAGCTTGGGGTTAAGTGGCACCGGGAACATTCAGTACTTC. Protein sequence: CASSLGLSGTGNIQYF.

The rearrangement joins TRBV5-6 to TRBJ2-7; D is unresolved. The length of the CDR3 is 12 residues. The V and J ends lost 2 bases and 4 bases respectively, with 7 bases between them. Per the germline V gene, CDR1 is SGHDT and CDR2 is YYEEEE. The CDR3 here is CASSLSRYEQYF. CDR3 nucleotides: TGTGCCAGCAGCTTATCTCGGTACGAGCAGTACTTC.